Presented here are 9 T cell receptor beta chains from one specimen sequenced in a study of blood T cell repertoires in COVID-19. TCRdb's copy holds only in-frame clones and misses some; the assay was immunoSEQ multiplex PCR. Seen here are 84,000 or so clones, around 92% observed once, and the top ten hold roughly 6.4%. Input material: peripheral blood. These receptors came from a woman aged 60-70 years with active COVID-19.

The chain has TRBV30 and TRBJ1-4; a weak D match, TRBD1 (6 bases). V gave up 6 bases and J gave up 4 bases, with 12 bases separating them. The CDR3 sequence is 13 residues long. CDR1 is GTSNPN and CDR2 is SVGIG in the germline V gene (reference sequence). CDR3 sequence reads: CACIEGHNEKLFF. Written as DNA, the CDR3 is TGTGCCTGCATTGAGGGACATAATGAAAAACTGTTTTTT.

The V gene is TRBV19, the J gene TRBJ1-1; weak D call: TRBD1 (5 bases). Between the trimmed V and J ends, which lost 5 bases and 0 bases, there was a span of 19 bases. Germline values: CDR1 LNHDA, CDR2 SQIVND (reference sequence). The CDR3 has 17 residues. The CDR3 sequence is CASSEQGNPVMNTEAFF. CDR3 in DNA: TGTGCCAGTAGTGAGCAGGGCAATCCAGTTATGAACACTGAAGCTTTCTTT.

The V and J genes are TRBV28 and TRBJ1-5, with D maybe TRBD1 (6 bases). V lost 3 bases and J lost 1, with 19 bases in between. Germline V gene data show CDR1 as MDHEN and CDR2 as SYDVKM. CDR3 length: 18 amino acids. CDR3 sequence (DNA): TGTGCCAGCAGTTTGCTCACAGGGTTGCGAGGGAGCAATCAGCCCCAGCATTTT. It codes for CASSLLTGLRGSNQPQHF.

The rearrangement uses TRBV7-9 and TRBJ1-1; TRBD1 aligns across 9 bases. The V gene end was trimmed by 5 bases and the J gene end by 0 bases; junction bases not matched to a gene: 4. Germline V CDR1 and CDR2: SEHNR, FQNEAQ (reference sequence). This CDR3 has 15 residues. The CDR3 spells CASSTGGLMNTEAFF. The CDR3 DNA reads TGTGCCAGCAGCACAGGGGGCTTAATGAACACTGAAGCTTTCTTT.

This chain links TRBV6-5 with TRBJ2-1, with 10 bases matching TRBD2. The CDR3 sequence is 14 residues long. Losses at the gene ends were 8 bases for V and 7 bases for J; bases not matched to a gene: 8. Germline V lookup: CDR1 MNHEY, CDR2 SVGAGI. The CDR3 reads CASSTSGTRNEQFF. CDR3 DNA: TGTGCCAGCTCTACTAGCGGGACTAGAAATGAGCAGTTCTTC.

The J gene is TRBJ2-5, the V gene TRBV9, with D uncertain. This CDR3 comprises 14 residues. V dropped 0 bases and J dropped 4 bases, with 10 bases sitting between them. Germline V gives CDR1 SGDLS, CDR2 YYNGEE. CDR3 nucleotide sequence: TGTGCCAGCAGCGTAGGGGCTTTCCCAGAGACCCAGTACTTC. Translation gives CASSVGAFPETQYF.

The chain uses TRBV7-9 and TRBJ1-1, with 7 bases matching TRBD1. CDR1 and CDR2 (germline): SEHNR, FQNEAQ (reference sequence). There are 15 residues in the CDR3. Trimming cost V 4 bases and J 0 bases; bases outside gene matches: 5. The CDR3 here is CASSSTGNMNTEAFF. In nucleotides, the CDR3 is TGTGCCAGCAGCTCGACAGGGAATATGAACACTGAAGCTTTCTTT.

The chain is built from TRBV28 and TRBJ1-5, with D possibly matching TRBD1 (5 bases). Trimming stripped 8 bases from V and 6 bases from J, with 20 bases between. In germline, CDR1 is MDHEN, CDR2 SYDVKM. This CDR3 contains 15 residues. The CDR3 reads CASSGEGISSQPQHF. The CDR3 nucleotides read TGTGCCAGCTCCGGGGAGGGGATTTCGAGTCAGCCCCAGCATTTT. The full variable domain, its missing parts supplied by reference TRBV28 and TRBJ1-5, is DVKVTQSSRYLVKRTGEKVFLECVQDMDHENMFWYRQDPGLGLRLIYFSYDVKMKEKGDIPEGYSVSREKKERFSLILESASTNQTSMYLCASSGEGISSQPQHFGDGTRLSIL.

The chain combines TRBV19 with TRBJ1-5, with 11 bases lining up with TRBD1. The germline V gene has CDR1 LNHDA and CDR2 SQIVND (reference sequence). The length of the CDR3 is 17 residues. V shed 6 bases, J shed 7 bases, and the junction held 14 bases outside the gene matches. The CDR3 region has the DNA TGTGCCAGTAGCTATCCGGACAGGGGGCATCGGGTCCAGCCCCAGCATTTT. It is translated as CASSYPDRGHRVQPQHF.